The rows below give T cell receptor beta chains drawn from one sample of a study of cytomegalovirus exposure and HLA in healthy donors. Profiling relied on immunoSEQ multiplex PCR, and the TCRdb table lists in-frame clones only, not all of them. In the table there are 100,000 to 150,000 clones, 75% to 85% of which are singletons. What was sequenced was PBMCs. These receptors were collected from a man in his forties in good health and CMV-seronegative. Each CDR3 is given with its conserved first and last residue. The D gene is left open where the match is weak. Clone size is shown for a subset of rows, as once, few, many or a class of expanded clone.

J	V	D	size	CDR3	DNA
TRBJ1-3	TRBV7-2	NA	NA	CASSLGGAGNTIYF	TGTGCCAGCAGCTTAGGAGGCGCTGGAAACACCATATATTTT
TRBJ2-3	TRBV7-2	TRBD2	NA	CASSLVPGLAPDTQYF	TGTGCCAGCAGCTTAGTCCCGGGACTAGCCCCAGATACGCAGTATTTT
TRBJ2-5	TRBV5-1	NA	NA	CASSSAPGRETQYF	TGCGCCAGCAGCTCGGCCCCTGGCAGGGAGACCCAGTACTTC
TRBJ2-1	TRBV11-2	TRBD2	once	CASSFGRGSSEQFF	TGTGCCAGCAGCTTCGGGAGGGGTTCTAGTGAGCAGTTCTTC
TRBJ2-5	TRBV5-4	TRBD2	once	CASSSKLLAGGGETQYF	TGTGCCAGCAGCTCGAAATTACTAGCGGGGGGCGGGGAGACCCAGTACTTC
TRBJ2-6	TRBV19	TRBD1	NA	CASSSNRGSGANGLTF	TGTGCCAGTAGTTCCAACAGGGGCTCTGGGGCCAACGGCCTGACTTTC
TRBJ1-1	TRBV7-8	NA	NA	CASSLAGTRGGTEAFF	TGTGCCAGCAGCTTAGCAGGAACGAGAGGAGGGACTGAAGCTTTCTTT
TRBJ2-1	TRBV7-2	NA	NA	CASSLAEGLYNEQFF	TGTGCCAGCAGCTTAGCAGAAGGACTGTACAATGAGCAGTTCTTC
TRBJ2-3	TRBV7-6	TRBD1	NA	CASSFSTGITDTQYF	TGTGCCAGCAGCTTTTCGACAGGGATCACAGATACGCAGTATTTT
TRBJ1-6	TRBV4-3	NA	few	CASSQAPEDSPLHF	TGCGCCAGCAGCCAAGCGCCGGAGGATTCACCCCTCCACTTT
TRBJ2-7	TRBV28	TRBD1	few	CASSLGQGWYEQYF	TGTGCCAGCAGTCTGGGACAGGGATGGTACGAGCAGTACTTC
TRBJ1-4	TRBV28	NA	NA	CASSPRQQLFF	TGTGCCAGCAGTCCCCGACAGCAACTGTTTTTT
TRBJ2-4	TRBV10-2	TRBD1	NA	CASRDRGDIQYF	TGCGCCAGCCGGGACAGGGGAGACATTCAGTACTTC
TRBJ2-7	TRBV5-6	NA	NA	CASSLAGAHIPYEQYF	TGTGCCAGCAGCTTGGCTGGAGCCCACATCCCCTACGAGCAGTACTTC
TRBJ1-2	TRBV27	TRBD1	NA	CASTHSGGYGYTF	TGTGCCAGCACCCATTCAGGGGGCTATGGCTACACCTTC
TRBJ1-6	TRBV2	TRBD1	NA	CASSLNRGNSPLHF	TGTGCCAGCAGCCTAAACAGGGGAAATTCACCCCTCCACTTT
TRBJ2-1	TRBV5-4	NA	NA	CASSLYRNEQFF	TGTGCCAGCAGCTTGTACCGGAATGAGCAGTTCTTC
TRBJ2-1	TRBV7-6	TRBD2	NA	CASSLLRGGRNEQFF	TGTGCCAGCAGCCTTCTGCGGGGGGGCAGGAATGAGCAGTTCTTC
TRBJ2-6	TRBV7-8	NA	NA	CASSSRGRQGWSGANGLTF	TGTGCCAGCAGCTCAAGGGGACGGCAGGGGTGGTCTGGGGCCAACGGCCTGACTTTC
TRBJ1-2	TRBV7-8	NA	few	CASSLGEFGYGYTF	TGTGCCAGCAGCTTAGGAGAATTCGGCTATGGCTACACCTTC
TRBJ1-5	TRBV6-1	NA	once	CASETAPNQPQHF	TGTGCCAGCGAAACAGCACCCAATCAGCCCCAGCATTTT
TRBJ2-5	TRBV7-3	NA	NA	CASSLATEQETQYF	TGTGCCAGCAGCTTAGCGACAGAACAAGAGACCCAGTACTTC
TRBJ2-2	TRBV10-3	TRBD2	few	CAISATSGGSGELFF	TGTGCCATCAGTGCGACTAGCGGGGGGTCTGGGGAGCTGTTTTTT
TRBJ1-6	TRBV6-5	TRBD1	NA	CASRQTGPSPLHF	TGTGCCAGCAGACAGACAGGGCCGTCACCCCTCCACTTT
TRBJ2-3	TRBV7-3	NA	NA	CASSLRRSDTQYF	TGTGCCAGCAGCTTAAGGAGATCAGATACGCAGTATTTT
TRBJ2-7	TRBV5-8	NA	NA	CASTEDSHSYEQYF	TGTGCCAGCACCGAAGACTCCCACTCCTACGAGCAGTACTTC
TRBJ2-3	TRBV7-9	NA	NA	CASSADWDTQYF	TGTGCCAGCAGCGCAGATTGGGATACGCAGTATTTT
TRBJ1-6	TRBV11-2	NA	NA	CASSPSGTPSNSPLHF	TGTGCCAGCAGCCCCTCCGGGACACCTAGTAATTCACCCCTCCACTTT
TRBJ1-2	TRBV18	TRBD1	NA	CASSPGQGIIGGYTF	TGTGCCAGCTCCCCAGGACAGGGGATCATAGGTGGCTACACCTTC
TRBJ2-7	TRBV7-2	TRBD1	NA	CASSFGAGGYEQYF	TGTGCCAGCAGCTTTGGGGCAGGGGGCTACGAGCAGTACTTC
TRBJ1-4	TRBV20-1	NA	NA	CSGQHNEKLFF	TGCAGTGGACAGCATAATGAAAAACTGTTTTTT
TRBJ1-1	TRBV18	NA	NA	CASSPSWGGNTEAFF	TGTGCCAGCTCCCCGTCCTGGGGCGGGAACACTGAAGCTTTCTTT
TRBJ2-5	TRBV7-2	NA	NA	CASRPGVGETQYF	TGTGCCAGCAGACCGGGGGTGGGAGAGACCCAGTACTTC
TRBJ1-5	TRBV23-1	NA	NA	CASSQIQPEGNQPQHF	TGCGCCAGCAGTCAAATACAGCCCGAGGGTAATCAGCCCCAGCATTTT
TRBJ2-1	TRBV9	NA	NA	CASSADSKYEQFF	TGTGCCAGCAGCGCCGACAGTAAGTATGAGCAGTTCTTC
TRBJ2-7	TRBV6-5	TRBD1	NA	CASSYSVIQGTYEQYF	TGTGCCAGCAGTTACTCGGTGATACAGGGGACCTACGAGCAGTACTTC
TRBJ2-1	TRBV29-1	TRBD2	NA	CSVESGGGTRLFF	TGCAGCGTTGAAAGTGGGGGCGGGACTAGGTTGTTCTTC
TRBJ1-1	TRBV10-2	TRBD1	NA	CASSESTQGVSEAFF	TGCGCCAGCAGTGAGTCGACACAGGGGGTCTCTGAAGCTTTCTTT
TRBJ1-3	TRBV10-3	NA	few	CASSYPSGDTIYF	TGTGCCAGCAGTTACCCGTCCGGGGACACCATATATTTT
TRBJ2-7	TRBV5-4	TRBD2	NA	CASSGILAGAYEQYF	TGTGCCAGCAGCGGGATACTAGCGGGGGCCTACGAGCAGTACTTC
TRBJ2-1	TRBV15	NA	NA	CATSRDLANEQFF	TGTGCCACCAGCAGAGATCTGGCTAATGAGCAGTTCTTC
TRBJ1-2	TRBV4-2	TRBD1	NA	CASSQERQGARGYTF	TGTGCCAGCAGCCAAGAGCGGCAGGGGGCACGGGGCTACACCTTC
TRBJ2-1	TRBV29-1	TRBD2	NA	CSPKIAGGPTQFF	TGCAGCCCAAAAATAGCGGGAGGGCCTACCCAGTTCTTC
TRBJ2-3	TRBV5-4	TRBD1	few	CASSLGQGADTQYF	TGTGCCAGCAGCCTCGGACAGGGAGCAGATACGCAGTATTTT
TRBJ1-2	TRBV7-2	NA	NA	CASSLDRDYGYTF	TGTGCCAGCAGCTTAGACAGGGACTATGGCTACACCTTC
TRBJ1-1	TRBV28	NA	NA	CASRSQNTEAFF	TGTGCCAGCAGGAGCCAGAACACTGAAGCTTTCTTT
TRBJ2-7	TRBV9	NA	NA	CASSVGSSSSYEQYF	TGTGCCAGCAGCGTCGGGTCGTCAAGCTCCTACGAGCAGTACTTC
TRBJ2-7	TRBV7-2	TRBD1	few	CASSLGTGGARREQYF	TGTGCCAGCAGCTTAGGGACAGGGGGCGCAAGGCGCGAGCAGTACTTC
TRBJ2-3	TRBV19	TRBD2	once	CASGHLAGGPNTQYF	TGTGCCAGCGGACACCTAGCGGGGGGGCCCAATACGCAGTATTTT
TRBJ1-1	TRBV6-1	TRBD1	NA	CASSRQGGDTEAFF	TGTGCCAGCAGCCGACAGGGCGGGGATACTGAAGCTTTCTTT